This record covers a single T cell receptor beta chain. Its antigen is currently unknown. The assay was immunoSEQ multiplex PCR, and TCRdb's table has in-frame clones only and misses some. Of under 200,000 clones listed, 91% were seen once; the top ten hold approximately 2.9%. The data are from a study of cytomegalovirus exposure and HLA in healthy donors. Study-level results: In a later analysis, first-cohort TCR clusters were found to tend to co-occur in the roughly 120 validation repertoires. The CMV antigen specificity of a few CMV-associated chains was confirmed through in vitro analysis. Cytomegalovirus association was assigned to 150 to 200 TCR beta chains.

The CDR3 runs to 16 residues. Germline CDR1 is SGHAT and CDR2 is FQNNGV. V shed 1 base and J 0 bases; nucleotides not matched to a gene: 0. The TCR originated in a woman younger than 30 in good health and CMV-seropositive. The V gene is TRBV11-2, the J gene TRBJ1-6; 7 bases align to TRBD1. Sequencing was carried out using PBMCs. The CDR3 sequence is CASSLAGGSYNSPLHF. In nucleotides, the CDR3 is TGTGCCAGCAGCTTAGCAGGGGGCTCCTATAATTCACCCCTCCACTTT.